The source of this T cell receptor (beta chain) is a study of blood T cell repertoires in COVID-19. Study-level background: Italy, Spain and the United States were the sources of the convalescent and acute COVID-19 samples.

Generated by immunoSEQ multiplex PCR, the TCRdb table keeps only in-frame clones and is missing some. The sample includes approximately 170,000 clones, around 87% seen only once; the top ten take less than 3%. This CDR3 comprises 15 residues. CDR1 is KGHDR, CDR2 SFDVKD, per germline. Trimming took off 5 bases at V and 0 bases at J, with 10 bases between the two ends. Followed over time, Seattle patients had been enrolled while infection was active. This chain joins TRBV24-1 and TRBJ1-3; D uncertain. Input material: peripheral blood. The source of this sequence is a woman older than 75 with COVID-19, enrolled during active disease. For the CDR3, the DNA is TGTGCCACCAGTGGAGCGGGTAGCTCTGGAAACACCATATATTTT. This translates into CATSGAGSSGNTIYF.